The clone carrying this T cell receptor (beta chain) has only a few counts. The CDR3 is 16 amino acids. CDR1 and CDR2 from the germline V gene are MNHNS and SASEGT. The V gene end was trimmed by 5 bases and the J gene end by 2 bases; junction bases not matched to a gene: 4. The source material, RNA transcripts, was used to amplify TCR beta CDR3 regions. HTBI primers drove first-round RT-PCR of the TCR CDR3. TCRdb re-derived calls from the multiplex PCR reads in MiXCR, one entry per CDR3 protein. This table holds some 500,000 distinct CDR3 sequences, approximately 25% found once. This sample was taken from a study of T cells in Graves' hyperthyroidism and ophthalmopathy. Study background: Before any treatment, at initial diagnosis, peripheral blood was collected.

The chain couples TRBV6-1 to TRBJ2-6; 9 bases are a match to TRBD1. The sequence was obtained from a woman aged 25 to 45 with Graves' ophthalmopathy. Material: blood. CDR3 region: CASSLTGGAGANVLTF. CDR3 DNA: TGTGCCAGCAGTCTCACAGGGGGCGCTGGGGCCAACGTCCTGACTTTC.